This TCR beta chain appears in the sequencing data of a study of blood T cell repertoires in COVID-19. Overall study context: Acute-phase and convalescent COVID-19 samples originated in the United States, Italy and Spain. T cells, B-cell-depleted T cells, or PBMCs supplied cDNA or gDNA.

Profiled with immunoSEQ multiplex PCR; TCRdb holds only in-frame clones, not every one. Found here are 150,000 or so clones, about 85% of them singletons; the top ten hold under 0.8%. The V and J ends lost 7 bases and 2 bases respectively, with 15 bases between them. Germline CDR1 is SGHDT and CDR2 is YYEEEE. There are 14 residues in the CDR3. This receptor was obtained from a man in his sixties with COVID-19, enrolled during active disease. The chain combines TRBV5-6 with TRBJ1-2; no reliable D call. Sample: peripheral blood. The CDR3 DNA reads TGTGCCAGCCCCCGCTTTAGTACCAACTATGGCTACACCTTC. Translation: CASPRFSTNYGYTF.